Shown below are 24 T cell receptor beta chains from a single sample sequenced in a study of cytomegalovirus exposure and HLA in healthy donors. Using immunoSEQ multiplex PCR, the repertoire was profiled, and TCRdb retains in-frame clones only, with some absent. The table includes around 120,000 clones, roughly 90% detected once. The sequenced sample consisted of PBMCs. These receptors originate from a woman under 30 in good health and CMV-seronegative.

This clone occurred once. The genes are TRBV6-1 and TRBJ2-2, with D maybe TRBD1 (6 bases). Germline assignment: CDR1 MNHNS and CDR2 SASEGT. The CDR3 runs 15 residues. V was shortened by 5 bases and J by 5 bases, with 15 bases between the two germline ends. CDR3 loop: CASSLPLGATGELFF. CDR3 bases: TGTGCCAGCAGTCTTCCCCTGGGGGCTACCGGGGAGCTGTTTTTT.

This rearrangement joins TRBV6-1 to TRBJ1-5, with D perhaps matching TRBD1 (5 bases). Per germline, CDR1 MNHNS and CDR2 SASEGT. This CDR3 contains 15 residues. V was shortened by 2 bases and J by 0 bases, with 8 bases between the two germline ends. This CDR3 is CASSENRLSNQPQHF. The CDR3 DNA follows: TGTGCCAGCAGTGAAAACAGGCTTAGCAATCAGCCCCAGCATTTT.

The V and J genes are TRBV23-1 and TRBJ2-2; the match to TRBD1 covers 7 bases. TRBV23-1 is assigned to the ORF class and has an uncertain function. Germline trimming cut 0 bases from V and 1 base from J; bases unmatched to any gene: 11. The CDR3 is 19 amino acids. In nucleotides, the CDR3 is TGCGCCAGCAGTCAATCGGGGGCCATAAGGACAGGGAACACCGGGGAGCTGTTTTTT. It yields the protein CASSQSGAIRTGNTGELFF.

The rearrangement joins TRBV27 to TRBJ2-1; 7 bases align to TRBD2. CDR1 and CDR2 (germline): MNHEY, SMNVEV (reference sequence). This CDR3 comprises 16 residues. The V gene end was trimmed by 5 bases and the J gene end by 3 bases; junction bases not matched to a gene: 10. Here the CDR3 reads CASSHSAGDVYNEQFF. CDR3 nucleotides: TGTGCCAGCAGTCATAGTGCGGGAGACGTCTACAATGAGCAGTTCTTC.

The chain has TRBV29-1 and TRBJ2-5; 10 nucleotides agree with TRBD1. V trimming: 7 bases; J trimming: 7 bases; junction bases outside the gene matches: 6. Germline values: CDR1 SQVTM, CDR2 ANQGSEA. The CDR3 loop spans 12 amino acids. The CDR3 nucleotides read TGCAGCGGGGACAGGGGCGAGGGGACCCAGTACTTC. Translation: CSGDRGEGTQYF.

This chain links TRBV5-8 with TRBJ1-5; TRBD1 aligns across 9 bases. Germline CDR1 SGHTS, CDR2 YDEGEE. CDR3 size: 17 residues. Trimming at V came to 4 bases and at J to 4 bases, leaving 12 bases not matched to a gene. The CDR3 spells CASSPGQGRMRNQPQHF. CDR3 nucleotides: TGTGCCAGCAGCCCTGGACAGGGGAGGATGAGAAATCAGCCCCAGCATTTT.

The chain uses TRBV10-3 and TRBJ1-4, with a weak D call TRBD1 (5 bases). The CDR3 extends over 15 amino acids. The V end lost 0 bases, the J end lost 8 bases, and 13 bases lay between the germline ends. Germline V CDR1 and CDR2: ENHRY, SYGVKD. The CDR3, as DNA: TGTGCCATCAGTGAGTCGTCTGGGGCCCAAGAAAAACTGTTTTTT. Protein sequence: CAISESSGAQEKLFF.

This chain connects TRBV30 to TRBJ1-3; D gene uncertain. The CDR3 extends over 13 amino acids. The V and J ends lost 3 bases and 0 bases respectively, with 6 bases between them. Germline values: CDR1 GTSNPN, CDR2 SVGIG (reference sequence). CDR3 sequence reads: CAWRTPSGNTIYF. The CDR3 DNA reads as TGTGCCTGGAGGACACCCTCTGGAAACACCATATATTTT.

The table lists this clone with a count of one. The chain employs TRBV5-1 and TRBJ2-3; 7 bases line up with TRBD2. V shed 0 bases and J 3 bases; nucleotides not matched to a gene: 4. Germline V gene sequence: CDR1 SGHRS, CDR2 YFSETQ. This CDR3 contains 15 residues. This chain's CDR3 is CASSLGSGGTDTQYF. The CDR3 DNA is TGCGCCAGCAGCTTGGGGTCGGGGGGTACAGATACGCAGTATTTT.

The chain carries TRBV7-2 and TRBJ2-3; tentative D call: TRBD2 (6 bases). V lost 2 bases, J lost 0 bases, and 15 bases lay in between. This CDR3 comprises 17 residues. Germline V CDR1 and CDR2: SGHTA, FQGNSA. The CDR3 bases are TGTGCCAGCAGCTTAATCCCAGGCGGGACTAGCACAGATACGCAGTATTTT. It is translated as CASSLIPGGTSTDTQYF.

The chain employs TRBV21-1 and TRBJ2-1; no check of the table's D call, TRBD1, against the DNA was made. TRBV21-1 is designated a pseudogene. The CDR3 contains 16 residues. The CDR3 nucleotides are TGTGCCAGCAGCACCTGCCGGGACAGGGGGCGGAATGAGCAGTTCTTC. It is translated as CASSTCRDRGRNEQFF.

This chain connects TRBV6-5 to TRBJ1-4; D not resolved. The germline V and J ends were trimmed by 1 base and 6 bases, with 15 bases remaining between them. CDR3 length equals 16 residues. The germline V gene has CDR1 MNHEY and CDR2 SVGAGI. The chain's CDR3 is CASSYYAQTVYEKLFF. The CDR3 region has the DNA TGTGCCAGCAGTTACTACGCGCAGACTGTTTATGAAAAACTGTTTTTT.

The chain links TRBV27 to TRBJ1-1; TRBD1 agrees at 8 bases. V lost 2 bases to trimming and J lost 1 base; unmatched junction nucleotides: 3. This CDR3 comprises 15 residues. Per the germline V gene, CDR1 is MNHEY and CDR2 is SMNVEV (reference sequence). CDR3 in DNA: TGTGCCAGCAGTTTAATCGGGACAGGGAACACTGAAGCTTTCTTT. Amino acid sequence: CASSLIGTGNTEAFF.

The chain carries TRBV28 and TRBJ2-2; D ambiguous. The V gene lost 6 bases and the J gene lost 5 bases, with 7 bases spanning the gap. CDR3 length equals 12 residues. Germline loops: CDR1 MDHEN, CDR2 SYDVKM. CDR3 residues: CASSLRTGELFF. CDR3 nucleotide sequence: TGTGCCAGCAGCCTTAGAACCGGGGAGCTGTTTTTT.

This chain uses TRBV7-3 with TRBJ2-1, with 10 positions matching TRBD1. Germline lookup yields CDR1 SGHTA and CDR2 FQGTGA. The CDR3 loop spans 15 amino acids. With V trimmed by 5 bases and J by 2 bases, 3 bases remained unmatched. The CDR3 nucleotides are TGTGCCAGCAGCGGGGGACAGGGGACCTACAATGAGCAGTTCTTC. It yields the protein CASSGGQGTYNEQFF. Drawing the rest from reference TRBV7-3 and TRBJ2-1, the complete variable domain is GAGVSQTPSNKVTEKGKYVELRCDPISGHTALYWYRQSLGQGPEFLIYFQGTGAADDSGLPNDRFFAVRPEGSVSTLKIQRTERGDSAVYLCASSGGQGTYNEQFFGPGTRLTVL.

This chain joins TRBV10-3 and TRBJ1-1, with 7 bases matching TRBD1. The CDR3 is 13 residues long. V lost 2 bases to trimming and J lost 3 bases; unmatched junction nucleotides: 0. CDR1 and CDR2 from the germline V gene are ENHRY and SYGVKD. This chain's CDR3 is CAISETGDTEAFF. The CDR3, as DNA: TGTGCCATCAGTGAGACAGGGGACACTGAAGCTTTCTTT.

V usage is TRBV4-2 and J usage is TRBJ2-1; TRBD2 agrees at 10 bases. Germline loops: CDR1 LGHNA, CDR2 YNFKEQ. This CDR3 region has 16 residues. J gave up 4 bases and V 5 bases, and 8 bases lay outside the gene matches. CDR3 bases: TGTGCCAGCAGCTCCTTAGCGGGAGGTGCATACAATGAGCAGTTCTTC. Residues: CASSSLAGGAYNEQFF.

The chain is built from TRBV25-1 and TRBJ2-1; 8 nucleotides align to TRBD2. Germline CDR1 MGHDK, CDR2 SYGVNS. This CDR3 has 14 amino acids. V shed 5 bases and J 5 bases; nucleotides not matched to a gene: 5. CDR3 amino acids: CASSYSGSHNEQFF. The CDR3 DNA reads TGTGCCAGCAGTTACAGCGGGAGCCACAATGAGCAGTTCTTC.

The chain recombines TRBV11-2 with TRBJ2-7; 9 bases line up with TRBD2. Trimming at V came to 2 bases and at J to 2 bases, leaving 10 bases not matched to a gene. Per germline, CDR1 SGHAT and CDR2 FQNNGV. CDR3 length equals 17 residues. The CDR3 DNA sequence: TGTGCCAGCAGCTTATCACCCAGCGGGGGGCCAACCTACGAGCAGTACTTC. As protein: CASSLSPSGGPTYEQYF.

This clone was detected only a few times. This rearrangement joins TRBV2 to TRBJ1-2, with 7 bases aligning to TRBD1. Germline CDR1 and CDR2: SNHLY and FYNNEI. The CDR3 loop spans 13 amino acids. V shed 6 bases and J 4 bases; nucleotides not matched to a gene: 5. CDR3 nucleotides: TGTGCCAGCAGGGGGGACAGTATCTATGGCTACACCTTC. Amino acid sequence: CASRGDSIYGYTF.

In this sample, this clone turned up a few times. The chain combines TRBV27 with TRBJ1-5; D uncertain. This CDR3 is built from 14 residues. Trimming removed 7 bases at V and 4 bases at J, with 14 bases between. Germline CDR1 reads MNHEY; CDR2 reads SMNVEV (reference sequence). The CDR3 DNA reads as TGTGCCAGCATCGAGGGCCCGTCTAATCAGCCCCAGCATTTT. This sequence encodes CASIEGPSNQPQHF.

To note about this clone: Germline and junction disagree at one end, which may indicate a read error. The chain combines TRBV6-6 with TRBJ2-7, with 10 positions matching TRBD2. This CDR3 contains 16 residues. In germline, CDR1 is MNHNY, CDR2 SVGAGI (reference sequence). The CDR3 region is CASSYSPGSGRADLHF. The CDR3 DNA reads TGTGCCAGCAGTTACTCCCCCGGGAGCGGGAGGGCCGATTTACACTTC.

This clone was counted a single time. The CDR3 loop is CASSSSGSPEQYF. CDR3 DNA: TGTGCCAGCAGTTCTAGCGGGAGTCCCGAGCAGTACTTC. This chain uses TRBV6-1 with TRBJ2-7, with TRBD2 matching over 10 bases. The CDR3 is 13 amino acids. With V trimmed by 5 bases and J by 6 bases, 4 bases remained unmatched. Germline CDR1 reads MNHNS; CDR2 reads SASEGT.

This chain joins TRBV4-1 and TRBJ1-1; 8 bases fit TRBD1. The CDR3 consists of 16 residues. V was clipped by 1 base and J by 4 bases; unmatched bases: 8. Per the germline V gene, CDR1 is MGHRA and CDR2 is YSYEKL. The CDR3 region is CASSQVGDRGSTEAFF. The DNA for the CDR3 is TGCGCCAGCAGCCAAGTGGGAGACAGGGGATCCACTGAAGCTTTCTTT.